These 4 T cell receptor beta chains were all obtained from the same sample, sequenced in a study of blood T cell repertoires in COVID-19. Measured with immunoSEQ multiplex PCR; TCRdb has only the in-frame clones, and not every one. The table lists 220,000 or so clones, under 90% of them singletons. The specimen sequenced was peripheral blood. These receptors all stem from a woman aged 60 to 75 who had recovered from COVID-19.

The rearrangement uses TRBV4-3 and TRBJ2-1; 7 bases fit TRBD2. This CDR3 is built from 15 residues. J gave up 6 bases and V 0 bases, and 5 bases lay outside the gene matches. The germline V gene encodes CDR1 LGHNA and CDR2 YSLEER. The CDR3 is CASSQDGGGGNEQFF. CDR3 in DNA: TGCGCCAGCAGCCAAGATGGTGGGGGGGGCAATGAGCAGTTCTTC.

The CDR3 nucleotides are TGTGCCAGCAGCCAAGAACTAGCTGGCGAGCAGTACTTC. Protein sequence: CASSQELAGEQYF. The chain employs TRBV3-1 (or the pseudogene TRBV3-2) and TRBJ2-7, with D possibly matching TRBD2 (6 bases). V was pared by 0 bases and J by 6 bases, with 9 bases between. Germline-derived CDR1 and CDR2 are LGHDT and YNNKEL (reference sequence). This CDR3 region has 13 residues.

V usage is TRBV5-1 and J usage is TRBJ1-2; D not resolved. The CDR3 spans 12 residues. The germline V gene encodes CDR1 SGHRS and CDR2 YFSETQ. V dropped 4 bases and J dropped 2 bases, with 6 bases sitting between them. CDR3 sequence reads: CASSGQNYGYTF. In DNA form, the CDR3 reads TGCGCCAGCAGCGGTCAGAACTATGGCTACACCTTC.

This clone was recorded only once. The V and J genes are TRBV19 and TRBJ1-2; tentatively, D is TRBD1 (6 bases). The CDR3 consists of 16 residues. CDR1 and CDR2 (germline): LNHDA, SQIVND (reference sequence). Trimming removed 7 bases from V and 2 bases from J, with 20 bases in between. CDR3 protein: CASKGRGDNSNYGYTF. The CDR3 region has the DNA TGTGCCAGTAAGGGGAGGGGGGACAACTCCAACTATGGCTACACCTTC. Combining the CDR3 with reference TRBV19 and TRBJ1-2 gives the whole variable domain DGGITQSPKYLFRKEGQNVTLSCEQNLNHDAMYWYRQDPGQGLRLIYYSQIVNDFQKGDIAEGYSVSREKKESFPLTVTSAQKNPTAFYLCASKGRGDNSNYGYTFGSGTRLTVV.